This T cell receptor beta chain was retrieved from a study of shared clonotypes between healthy human individuals. The wider study: Donors had three CD4 naive, three CD4 memory, two CD8 naive and one CD8 memory plate apiece.

Each sorted subset replicate got 200 ng genomic DNA, 30,000 or so genomes. Profiling relied on immunoSEQ multiplex PCR, and the TCRdb table lists in-frame clones only, not all of them. The profile covers 1.4 million or so clones, with 97% to 99% appearing a single time and under 0.45% taken by the ten largest. The CDR3 sequence is 16 residues long. Trimming took off 1 base at V and 0 bases at J, with 12 bases between the two ends. Germline V gene sequence: CDR1 KGHSH, CDR2 LQKENI. This chain joins TRBV18 and TRBJ2-5; no firm D call. Sequenced: naive CD4+ T cells sorted from blood. Subset denoted: CD45RA+ positively selected. This receptor was identified in a man in his thirties or forties in good health. CDR3 loop: CASSPLFGPYQETQYF. CDR3 bases: TGTGCCAGCTCACCACTTTTCGGGCCGTACCAAGAGACCCAGTACTTC.